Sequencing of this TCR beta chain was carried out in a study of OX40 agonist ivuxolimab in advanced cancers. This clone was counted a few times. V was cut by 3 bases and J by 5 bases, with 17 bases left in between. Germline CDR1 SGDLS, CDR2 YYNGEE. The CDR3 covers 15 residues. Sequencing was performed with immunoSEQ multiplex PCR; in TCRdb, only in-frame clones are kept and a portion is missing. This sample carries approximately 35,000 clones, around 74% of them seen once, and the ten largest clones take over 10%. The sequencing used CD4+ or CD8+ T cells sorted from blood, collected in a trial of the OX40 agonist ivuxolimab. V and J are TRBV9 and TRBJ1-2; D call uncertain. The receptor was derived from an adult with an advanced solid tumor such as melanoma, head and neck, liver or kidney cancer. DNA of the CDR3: TGTGCCAGCAGCGCGCTTTCCGGGTCTCTGTATGGCTACACCTTC. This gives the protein CASSALSGSLYGYTF.